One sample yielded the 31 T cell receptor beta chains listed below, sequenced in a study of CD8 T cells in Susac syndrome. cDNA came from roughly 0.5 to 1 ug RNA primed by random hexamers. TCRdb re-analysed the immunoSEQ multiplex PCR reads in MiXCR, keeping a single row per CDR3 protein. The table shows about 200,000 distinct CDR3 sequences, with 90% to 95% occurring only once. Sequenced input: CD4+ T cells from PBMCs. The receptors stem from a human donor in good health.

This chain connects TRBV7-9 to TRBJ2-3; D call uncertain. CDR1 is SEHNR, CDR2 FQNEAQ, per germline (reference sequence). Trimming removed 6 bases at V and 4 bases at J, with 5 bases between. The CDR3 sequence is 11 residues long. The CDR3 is CASRDADTQYF. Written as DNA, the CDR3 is TGTGCCAGCAGGGATGCAGATACGCAGTATTTT.

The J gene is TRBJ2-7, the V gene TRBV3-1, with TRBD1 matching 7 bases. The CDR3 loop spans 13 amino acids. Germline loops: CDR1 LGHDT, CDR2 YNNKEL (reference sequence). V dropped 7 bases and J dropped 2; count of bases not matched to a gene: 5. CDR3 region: CASTRQGTYEQYF. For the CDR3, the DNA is TGTGCCAGCACCAGACAGGGTACCTACGAGCAGTACTTC.

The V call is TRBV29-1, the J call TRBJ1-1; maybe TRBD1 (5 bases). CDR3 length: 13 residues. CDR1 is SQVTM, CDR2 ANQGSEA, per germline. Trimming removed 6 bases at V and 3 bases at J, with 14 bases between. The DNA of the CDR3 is TGCAGCGTGAAGCGGGCGGGGGACACTGAAGCTTTCTTT. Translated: CSVKRAGDTEAFF. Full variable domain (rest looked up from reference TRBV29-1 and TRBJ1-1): SAVISQKPSRDICQRGTSLTIQCQVDSQVTMMFWYRQQPGQSLTLIATANQGSEATYESGFVIDKFPISRPNLTFSTLTVSNMSPEDSSIYLCSVKRAGDTEAFFGQGTRLTVV.

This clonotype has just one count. The DNA for the CDR3 is TGCAGCGTGGGACTAGCCAAGACCCAGTACTTC. This codes for CSVGLAKTQYF. This sequence joins TRBV29-1 and TRBJ2-5; 9 bases are a match to TRBD2. CDR1 is SQVTM, CDR2 ANQGSEA, per germline. V shed 6 bases and J 6 bases; nucleotides not matched to a gene: 2. The CDR3 is 11 residues long.

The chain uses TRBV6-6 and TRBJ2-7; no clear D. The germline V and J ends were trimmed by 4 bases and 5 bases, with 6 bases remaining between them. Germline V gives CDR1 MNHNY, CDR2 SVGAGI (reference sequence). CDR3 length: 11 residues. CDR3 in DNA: TGTGCCAGCAGTTTTTTCGACGAGCAGTACTTC. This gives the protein CASSFFDEQYF.

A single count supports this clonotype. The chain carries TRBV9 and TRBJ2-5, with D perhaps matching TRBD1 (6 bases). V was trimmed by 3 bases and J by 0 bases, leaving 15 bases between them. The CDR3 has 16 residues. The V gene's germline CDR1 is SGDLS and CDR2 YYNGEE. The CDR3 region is CASSALRDTDQETQYF. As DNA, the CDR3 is TGTGCCAGCAGCGCCCTCCGGGACACCGACCAAGAGACCCAGTACTTC.

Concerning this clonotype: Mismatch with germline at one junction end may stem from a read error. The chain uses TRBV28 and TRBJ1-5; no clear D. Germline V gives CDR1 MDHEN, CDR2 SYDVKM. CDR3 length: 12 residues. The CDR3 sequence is CASTFSGQRQHF. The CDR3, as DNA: TGTGCCAGCACCTTCTCCGGTCAGCGCCAGCATTTT.

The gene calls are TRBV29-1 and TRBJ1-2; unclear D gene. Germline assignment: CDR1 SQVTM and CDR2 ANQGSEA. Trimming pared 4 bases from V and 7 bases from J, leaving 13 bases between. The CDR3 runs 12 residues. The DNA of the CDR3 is TGCAGCGTTGGAGGCCAAACCAGTGGCTACACCTTC. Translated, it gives CSVGGQTSGYTF.

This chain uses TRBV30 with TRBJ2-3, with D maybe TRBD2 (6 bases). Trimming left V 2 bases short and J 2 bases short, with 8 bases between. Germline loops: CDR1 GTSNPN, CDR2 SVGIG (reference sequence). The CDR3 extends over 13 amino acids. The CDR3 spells CAWSKDYTDTQYF. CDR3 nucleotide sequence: TGTGCCTGGAGTAAGGACTACACAGATACGCAGTATTTT.

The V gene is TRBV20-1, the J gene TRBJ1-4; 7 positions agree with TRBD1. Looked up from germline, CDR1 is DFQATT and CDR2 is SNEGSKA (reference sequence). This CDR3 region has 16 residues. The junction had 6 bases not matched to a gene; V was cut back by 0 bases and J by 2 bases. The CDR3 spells CSARDDRERTNEKLFF. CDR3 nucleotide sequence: TGCAGTGCTAGAGATGACAGGGAGAGGACTAATGAAAAACTGTTTTTT.

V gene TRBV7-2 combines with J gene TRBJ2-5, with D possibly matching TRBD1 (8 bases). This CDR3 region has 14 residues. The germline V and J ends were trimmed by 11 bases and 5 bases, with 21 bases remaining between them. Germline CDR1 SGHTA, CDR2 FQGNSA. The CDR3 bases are TGTGCCTCACCTCTACAGGGGGAGGGGGAGACCCAGTACTTC. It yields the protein CASPLQGEGETQYF.

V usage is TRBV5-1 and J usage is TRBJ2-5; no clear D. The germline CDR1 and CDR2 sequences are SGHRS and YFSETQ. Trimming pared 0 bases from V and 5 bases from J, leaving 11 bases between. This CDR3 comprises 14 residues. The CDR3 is CASSLVESFETQYF. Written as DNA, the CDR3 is TGCGCCAGCAGCTTGGTGGAGTCCTTCGAGACCCAGTACTTC.

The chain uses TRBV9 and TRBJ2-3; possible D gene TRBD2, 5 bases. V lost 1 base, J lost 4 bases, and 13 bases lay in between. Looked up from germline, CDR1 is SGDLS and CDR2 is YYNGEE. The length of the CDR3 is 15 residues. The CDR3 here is CASSVSTRTADTQYF. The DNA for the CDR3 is TGTGCCAGCAGCGTATCCACCCGGACTGCAGATACGCAGTATTTT.

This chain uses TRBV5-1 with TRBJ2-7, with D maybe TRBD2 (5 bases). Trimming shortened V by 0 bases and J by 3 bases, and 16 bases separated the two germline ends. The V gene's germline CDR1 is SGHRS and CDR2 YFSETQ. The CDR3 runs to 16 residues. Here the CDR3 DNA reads TGCGCCAGCAGCTTGGGGCCCTCGGGTAGCGACTACGAGCAGTACTTC. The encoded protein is CASSLGPSGSDYEQYF.

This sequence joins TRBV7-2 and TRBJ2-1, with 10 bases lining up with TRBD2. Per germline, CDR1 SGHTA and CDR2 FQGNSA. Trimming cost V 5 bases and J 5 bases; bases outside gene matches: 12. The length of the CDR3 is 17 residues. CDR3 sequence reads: CASSLLPGTSENNEQFF. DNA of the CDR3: TGTGCCAGCAGCCTTCTCCCCGGGACTAGCGAAAACAATGAGCAGTTCTTC.

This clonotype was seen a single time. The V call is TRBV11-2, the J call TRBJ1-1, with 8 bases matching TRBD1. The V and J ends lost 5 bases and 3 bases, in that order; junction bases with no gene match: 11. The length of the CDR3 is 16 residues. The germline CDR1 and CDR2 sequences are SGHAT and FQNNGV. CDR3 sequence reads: CASSPFRQGLHTEAFF. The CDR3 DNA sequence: TGTGCCAGCAGCCCATTTCGACAGGGGCTGCACACTGAAGCTTTCTTT.

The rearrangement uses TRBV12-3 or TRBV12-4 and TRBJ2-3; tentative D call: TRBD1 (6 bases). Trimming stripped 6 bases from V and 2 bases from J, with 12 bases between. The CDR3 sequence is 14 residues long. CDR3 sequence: CASSPGVDTDTQYF. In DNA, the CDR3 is TGTGCCAGCAGCCCAGGGGTCGACACAGATACGCAGTATTTT.

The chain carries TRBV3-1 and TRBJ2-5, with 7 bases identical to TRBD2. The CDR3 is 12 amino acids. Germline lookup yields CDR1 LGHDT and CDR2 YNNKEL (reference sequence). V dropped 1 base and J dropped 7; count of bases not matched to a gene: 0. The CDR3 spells CASSQGGGTQYF. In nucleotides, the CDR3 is TGTGCCAGCAGCCAAGGGGGGGGGACCCAGTACTTC.

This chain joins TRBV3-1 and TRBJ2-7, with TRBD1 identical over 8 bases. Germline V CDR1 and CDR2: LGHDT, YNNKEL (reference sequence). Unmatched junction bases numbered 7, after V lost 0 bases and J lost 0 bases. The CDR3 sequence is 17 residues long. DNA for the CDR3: TGTGCCAGCAGCCAAGACCCCGACAGGGGAAGCTCCTACGAGCAGTACGTC. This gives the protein CASSQDPDRGSSYEQYV.

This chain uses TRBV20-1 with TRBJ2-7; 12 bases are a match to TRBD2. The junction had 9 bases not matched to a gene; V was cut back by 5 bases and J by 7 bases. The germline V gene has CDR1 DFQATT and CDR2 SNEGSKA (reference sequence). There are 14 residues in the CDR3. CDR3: CSAATSGSTGEQYV. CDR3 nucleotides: TGCAGTGCTGCGACTAGCGGGAGCACCGGGGAGCAGTACGTC.

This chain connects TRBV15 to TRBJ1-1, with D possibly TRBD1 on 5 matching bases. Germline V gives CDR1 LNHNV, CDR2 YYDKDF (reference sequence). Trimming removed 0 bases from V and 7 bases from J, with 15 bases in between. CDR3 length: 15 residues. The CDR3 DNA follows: TGTGCCACCAGCAGAGACGGGGGGAGAGGGGATGAAGCTTTCTTT. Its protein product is CATSRDGGRGDEAFF.

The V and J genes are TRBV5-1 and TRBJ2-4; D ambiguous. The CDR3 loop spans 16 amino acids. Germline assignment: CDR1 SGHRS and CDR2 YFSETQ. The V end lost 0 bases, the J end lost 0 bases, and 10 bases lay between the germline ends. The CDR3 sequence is CASSLEGRLAKNIQYF. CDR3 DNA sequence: TGCGCCAGCAGCTTGGAAGGACGGCTAGCCAAAAACATTCAGTACTTC.

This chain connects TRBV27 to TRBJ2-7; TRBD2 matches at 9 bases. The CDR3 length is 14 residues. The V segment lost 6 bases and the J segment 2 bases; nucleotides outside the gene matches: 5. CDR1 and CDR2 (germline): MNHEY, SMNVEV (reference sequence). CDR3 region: CASRLRLAAYEQYV. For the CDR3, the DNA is TGTGCCAGCAGGCTGCGACTAGCGGCCTACGAGCAGTACGTC.

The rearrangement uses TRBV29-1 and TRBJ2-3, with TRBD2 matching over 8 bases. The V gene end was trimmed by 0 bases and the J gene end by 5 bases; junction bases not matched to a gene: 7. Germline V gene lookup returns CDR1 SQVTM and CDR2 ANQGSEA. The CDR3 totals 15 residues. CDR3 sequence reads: CSVEDLAGGGDTQYF. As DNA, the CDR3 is TGCAGCGTTGAAGATCTGGCGGGGGGTGGAGATACGCAGTATTTT.

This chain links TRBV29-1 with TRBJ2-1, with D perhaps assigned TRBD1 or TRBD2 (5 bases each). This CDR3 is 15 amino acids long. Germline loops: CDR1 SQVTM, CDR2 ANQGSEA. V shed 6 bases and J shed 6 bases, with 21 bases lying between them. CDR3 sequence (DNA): TGCAGCGTGACCCCGCGGACAAGCGGCGGCAATGAGCAGTTCTTC. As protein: CSVTPRTSGGNEQFF.

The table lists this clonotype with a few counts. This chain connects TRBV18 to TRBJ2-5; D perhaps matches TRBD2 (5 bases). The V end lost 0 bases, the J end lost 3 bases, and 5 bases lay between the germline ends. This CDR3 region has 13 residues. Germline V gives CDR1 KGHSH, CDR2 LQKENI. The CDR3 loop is CASSPPSEETQYF. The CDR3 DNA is TGTGCCAGCTCACCACCTAGCGAAGAGACCCAGTACTTC. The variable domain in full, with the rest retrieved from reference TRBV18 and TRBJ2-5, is NAGVMQNPRHLVRRRGQEARLRCSPMKGHSHVYWYRQLPEEGLKFMVYLQKENIIDESGMPKERFSAEFPKEGPSILRIQQVVRGDSAAYFCASSPPSEETQYFGPGTRLLVL.

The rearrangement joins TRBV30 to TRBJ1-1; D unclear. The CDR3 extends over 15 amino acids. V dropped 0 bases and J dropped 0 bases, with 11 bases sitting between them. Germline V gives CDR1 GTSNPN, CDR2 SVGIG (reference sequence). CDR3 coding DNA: TGTGCCTGGAGTGTACCGGGCAGAATGAACACTGAAGCTTTCTTT. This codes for CAWSVPGRMNTEAFF.

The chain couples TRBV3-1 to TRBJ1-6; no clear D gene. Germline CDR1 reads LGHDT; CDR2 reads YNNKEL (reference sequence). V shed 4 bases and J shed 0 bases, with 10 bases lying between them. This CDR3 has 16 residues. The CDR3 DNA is TGTGCCAGCAGCCGCCAGTCACGCTCCTATAATTCACCCCTCCACTTT. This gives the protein CASSRQSRSYNSPLHF.

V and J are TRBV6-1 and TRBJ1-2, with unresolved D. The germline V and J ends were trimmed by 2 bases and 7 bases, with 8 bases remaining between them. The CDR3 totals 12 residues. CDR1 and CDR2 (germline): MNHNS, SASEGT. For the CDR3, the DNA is TGTGCCAGCAGTGAACTGGGTCTTGGCTACACCTTC. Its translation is CASSELGLGYTF.

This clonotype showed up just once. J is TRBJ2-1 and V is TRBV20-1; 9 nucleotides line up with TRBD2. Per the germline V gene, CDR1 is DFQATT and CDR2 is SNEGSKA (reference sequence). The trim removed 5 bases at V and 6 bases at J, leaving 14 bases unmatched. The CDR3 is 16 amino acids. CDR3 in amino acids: CSADPGLAGSRNEQFF. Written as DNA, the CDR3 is TGCAGTGCTGACCCAGGGCTAGCGGGATCTCGCAATGAGCAGTTCTTC.

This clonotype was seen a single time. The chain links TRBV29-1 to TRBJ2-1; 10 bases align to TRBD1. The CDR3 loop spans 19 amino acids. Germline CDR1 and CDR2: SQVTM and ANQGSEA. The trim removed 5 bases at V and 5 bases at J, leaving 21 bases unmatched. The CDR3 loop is CSVRPLPPGGTGENNEQFF. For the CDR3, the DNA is TGCAGCGTTCGACCCTTACCCCCTGGGGGGACAGGGGAAAACAATGAGCAGTTCTTC.